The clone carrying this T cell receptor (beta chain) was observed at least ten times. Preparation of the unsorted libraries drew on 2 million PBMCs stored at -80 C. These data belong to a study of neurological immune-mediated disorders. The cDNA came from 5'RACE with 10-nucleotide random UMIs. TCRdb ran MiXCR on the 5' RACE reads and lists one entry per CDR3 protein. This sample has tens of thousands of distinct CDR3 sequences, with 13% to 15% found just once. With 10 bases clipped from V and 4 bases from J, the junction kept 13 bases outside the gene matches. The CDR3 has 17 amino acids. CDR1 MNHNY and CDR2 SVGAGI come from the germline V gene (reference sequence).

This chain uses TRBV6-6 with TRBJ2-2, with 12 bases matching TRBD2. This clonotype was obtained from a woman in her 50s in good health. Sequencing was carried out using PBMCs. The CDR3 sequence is CATSSLAGGRGTGELFF. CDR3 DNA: TGTGCCACCTCCAGCCTAGCGGGGGGGCGGGGCACCGGGGAGCTGTTTTTT.